This entry describes one T cell receptor (beta chain). Its antigen remains unknown. Stated time point: neoterminal ileum biopsy at postoperative endoscopy, about 6 months after surgery. Trimming pared 7 bases from V and 3 bases from J, leaving 10 bases between. The CDR3 spans 11 residues. Germline V gives CDR1 GTSNPN, CDR2 SVGIG (reference sequence). These data come from a study of T cell repertoires in ileal Crohn's disease. As for the study in general: Median disease duration was 7.9 years; 35% smoked at surgery. About half of patients got postoperative therapy: around 10 thiopurines, about 20 anti-TNF. Study-wide results and caveats: Endoscopy was done a median about 6.8 months after surgery. Endoscopic recurrence occurred in every patient whose clonality exceeded 26.8%.

The repertoire was sequenced with immunoSEQ multiplex PCR; TCRdb's copy has only in-frame clones and lacks some. The sample includes several thousand clones, roughly 78% of them seen just once. The chain combines TRBV30 with TRBJ2-7; tentatively, D is TRBD1 (6 bases). This clonotype was obtained from an adult with Crohn's disease. Sequenced material: ileal tissue. The DNA for the CDR3 is TGTGCCTTAAACAGGGTCTACGAGCAGTACTTC. It translates to CALNRVYEQYF.